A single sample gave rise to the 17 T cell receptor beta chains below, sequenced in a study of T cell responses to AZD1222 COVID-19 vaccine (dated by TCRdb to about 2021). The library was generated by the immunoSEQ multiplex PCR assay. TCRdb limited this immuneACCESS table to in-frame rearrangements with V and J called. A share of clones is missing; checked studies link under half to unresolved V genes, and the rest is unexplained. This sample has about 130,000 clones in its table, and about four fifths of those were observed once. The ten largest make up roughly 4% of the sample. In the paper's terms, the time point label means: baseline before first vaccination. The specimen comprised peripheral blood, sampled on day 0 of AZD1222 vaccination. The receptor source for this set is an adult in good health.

CDR3 in amino acids: CASRGATGYTF. The CDR3, as DNA: TGTGCCAGCAGGGGGGCCACGGGCTACACCTTC. V gene TRBV6-6 combines with J gene TRBJ1-2, with a possible D match to TRBD1 (6 bases). The CDR3 is 11 amino acids. V lost 6 bases to trimming and J lost 8 bases, with 10 bases between them. Germline V gene sequence: CDR1 MNHNY, CDR2 SVGAGI (reference sequence).

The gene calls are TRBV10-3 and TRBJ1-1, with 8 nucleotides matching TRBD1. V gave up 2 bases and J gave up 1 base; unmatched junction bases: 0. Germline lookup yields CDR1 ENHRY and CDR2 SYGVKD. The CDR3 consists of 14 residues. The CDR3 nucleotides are TGTGCCATCAGTGAGGGACAGGGGAACACTGAAGCTTTCTTT. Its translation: CAISEGQGNTEAFF.

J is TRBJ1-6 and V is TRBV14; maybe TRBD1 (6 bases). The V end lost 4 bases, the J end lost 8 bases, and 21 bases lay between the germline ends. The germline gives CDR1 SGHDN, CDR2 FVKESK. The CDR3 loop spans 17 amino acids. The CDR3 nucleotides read TGTGCCAGCAGCCGAGGCGCGACTGGACAGTTATATTCACCCCTCCACTTT. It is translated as CASSRGATGQLYSPLHF.

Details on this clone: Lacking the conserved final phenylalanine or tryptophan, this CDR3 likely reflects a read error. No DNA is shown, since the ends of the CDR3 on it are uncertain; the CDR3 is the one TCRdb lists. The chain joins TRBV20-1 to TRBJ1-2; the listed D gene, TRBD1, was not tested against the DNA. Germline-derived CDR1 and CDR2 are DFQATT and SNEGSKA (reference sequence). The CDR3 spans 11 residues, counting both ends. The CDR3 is CSADWDSRQLI.

The CDR3 here is CASSPTTGGLTSAGELFF. In nucleotides, the CDR3 is TGTGCCAGCAGCCCGACGACAGGGGGCTTGACTTCGGCCGGGGAGCTGTTTTTT. The chain is built from TRBV7-9 and TRBJ2-2, with 10 bases aligning to TRBD1. Germline CDR1 and CDR2: SEHNR and FQNEAQ (reference sequence). This CDR3 has 18 residues. V dropped 5 bases and J dropped 6; count of bases not matched to a gene: 15.

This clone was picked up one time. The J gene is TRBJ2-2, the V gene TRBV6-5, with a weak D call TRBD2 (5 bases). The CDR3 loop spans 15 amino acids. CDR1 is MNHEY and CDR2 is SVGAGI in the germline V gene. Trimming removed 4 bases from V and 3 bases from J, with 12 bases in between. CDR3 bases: TGTGCCAGCAGTTCCCTAGCCTCGGACACCGGGGAGCTGTTTTTT. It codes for CASSSLASDTGELFF.

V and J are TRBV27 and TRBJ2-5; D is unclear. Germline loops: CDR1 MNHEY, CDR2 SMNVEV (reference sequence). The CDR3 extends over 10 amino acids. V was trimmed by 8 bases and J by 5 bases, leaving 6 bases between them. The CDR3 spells CASGWETQYF. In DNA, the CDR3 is TGTGCCAGCGGGTGGGAGACCCAGTACTTC.

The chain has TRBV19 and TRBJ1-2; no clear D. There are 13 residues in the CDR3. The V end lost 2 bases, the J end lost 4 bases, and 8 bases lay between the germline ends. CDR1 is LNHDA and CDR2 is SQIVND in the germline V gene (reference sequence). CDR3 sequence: CASSITGSYGYTF. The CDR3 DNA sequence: TGTGCCAGTAGTATAACCGGGTCCTATGGCTACACCTTC.

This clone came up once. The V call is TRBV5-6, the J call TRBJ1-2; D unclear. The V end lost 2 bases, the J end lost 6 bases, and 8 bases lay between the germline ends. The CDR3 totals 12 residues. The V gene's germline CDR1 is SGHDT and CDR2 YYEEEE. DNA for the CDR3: TGTGCCAGCAGCTTAAACGGAAATGGCTACACCTTC. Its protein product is CASSLNGNGYTF.

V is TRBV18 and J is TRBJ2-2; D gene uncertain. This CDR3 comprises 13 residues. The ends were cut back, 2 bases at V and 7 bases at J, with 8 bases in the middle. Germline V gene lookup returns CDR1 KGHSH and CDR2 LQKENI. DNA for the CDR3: TGTGCCAGCTCACCAAACGATAACGGGGAGCTGTTTTTT. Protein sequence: CASSPNDNGELFF.

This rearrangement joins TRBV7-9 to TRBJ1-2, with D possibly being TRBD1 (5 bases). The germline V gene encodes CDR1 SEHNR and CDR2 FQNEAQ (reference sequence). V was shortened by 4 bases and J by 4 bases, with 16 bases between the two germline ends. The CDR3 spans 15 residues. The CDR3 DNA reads TGTGCCAGCAGCTCGGCTGACAGTGAAACCTATGGCTACACCTTC. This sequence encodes CASSSADSETYGYTF.

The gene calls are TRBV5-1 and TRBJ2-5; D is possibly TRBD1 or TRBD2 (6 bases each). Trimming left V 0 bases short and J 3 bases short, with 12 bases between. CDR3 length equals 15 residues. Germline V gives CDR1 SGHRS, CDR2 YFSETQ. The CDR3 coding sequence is TGCGCCAGCAGCTTGGCTCCGGGGGCCAAAGAGACCCAGTACTTC. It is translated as CASSLAPGAKETQYF.

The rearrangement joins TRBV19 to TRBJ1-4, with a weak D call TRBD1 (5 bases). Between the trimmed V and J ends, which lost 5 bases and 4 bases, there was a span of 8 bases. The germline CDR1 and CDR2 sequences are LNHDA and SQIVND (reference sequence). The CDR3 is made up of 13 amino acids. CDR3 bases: TGTGCCAGTAGTGCCAGGGATAATGAAAAACTGTTTTTT. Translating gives CASSARDNEKLFF.

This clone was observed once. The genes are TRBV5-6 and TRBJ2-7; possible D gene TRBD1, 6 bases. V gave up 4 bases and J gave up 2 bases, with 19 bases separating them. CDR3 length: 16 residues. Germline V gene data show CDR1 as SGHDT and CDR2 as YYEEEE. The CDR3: CASSTSQNRATYEQYF. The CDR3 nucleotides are TGTGCCAGCAGCACTTCTCAGAACAGGGCCACCTACGAGCAGTACTTC.

The CDR3 DNA reads as TGTGCCAGCAGTTTGACAGGTGGGGTGGGTGGCTACACCTTC. It translates to CASSLTGGVGGYTF. V usage is TRBV27 and J usage is TRBJ1-2; perhaps TRBD1 as D (6 bases). The V and J ends lost 3 bases and 7 bases respectively, with 15 bases between them. Germline CDR1 is MNHEY and CDR2 is SMNVEV (reference sequence). The CDR3 totals 14 residues.

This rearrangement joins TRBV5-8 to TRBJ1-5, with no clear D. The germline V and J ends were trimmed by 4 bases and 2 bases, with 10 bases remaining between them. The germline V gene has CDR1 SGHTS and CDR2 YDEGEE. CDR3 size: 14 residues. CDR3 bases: TGTGCCAGCAGCCGAAGTGGGGGCAATCAGCCCCAGCATTTT. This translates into CASSRSGGNQPQHF.

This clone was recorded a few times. The CDR3: CASSVDRSREQYF. The DNA for the CDR3 is TGTGCCAGCAGCGTCGACAGGAGCCGGGAGCAGTACTTC. The chain links TRBV3-1 (or the pseudogene TRBV3-2) to TRBJ2-7; D may be TRBD1 (6 bases). V was cut by 5 bases and J by 7 bases, with 15 bases left in between. CDR3 length equals 13 residues. Per the germline V gene, CDR1 is LGHDT and CDR2 is YNNKEL (reference sequence).